A single sample gave rise to the 25 T cell receptor beta chains below, sequenced in a study of T cell responses to AZD1222 COVID-19 vaccine. Clones were read by immunoSEQ multiplex PCR, and TCRdb kept only the in-frame ones, dropping some. The data contain 150,000 or so clones, about 86% of them singletons. Sequences were derived from peripheral blood, sampled on day 0 of MenACWY control vaccination. These receptors were obtained from an adult in good health.

The J gene is TRBJ2-3, the V gene TRBV5-4, with D uncertain. The CDR3 loop spans 15 amino acids. Trimming shortened V by 7 bases and J by 0 bases, and 15 bases separated the two germline ends. Germline V gives CDR1 SGHNT, CDR2 YYREEE (reference sequence). CDR3 protein: CASRRQASSTDTQYF. CDR3 sequence (DNA): TGTGCCAGCCGAAGGCAGGCTTCTAGCACAGATACGCAGTATTTT.

The chain carries TRBV21-1 and TRBJ1-6. TRBV21-1 constitutes a pseudogene. CDR3 length equals 20 residues. The CDR3 is CASSAQGRVLRDQGNSPLHF. The CDR3 nucleotides are TGTGCCAGCAGCGCCCAGGGAAGGGTCCTCCGGGACCAGGGTAATTCACCCCTCCACTTT.

The chain carries TRBV3-1 (or the pseudogene TRBV3-2) and TRBJ1-5; D unresolved. Trimming left V 0 bases short and J 9 bases short, with 12 bases between. The CDR3 consists of 14 residues. The germline CDR1 and CDR2 sequences are LGHDT and YNNKEL (reference sequence). CDR3 nucleotides: TGTGCCAGCAGCCAAGATGCGAAGGACTCGCCCCAGCATTTT. Amino acids: CASSQDAKDSPQHF.

The J gene is TRBJ1-1, the V gene TRBV19; unclear D gene. Trimming left V 9 bases short and J 0 bases short, with 11 bases between. The CDR3 has 13 amino acids. CDR1 is LNHDA, CDR2 SQIVND, per germline (reference sequence). CDR3 coding DNA: TGTGCCAGCCAGACGGCCCTGAACACTGAAGCTTTCTTT. This sequence encodes CASQTALNTEAFF.

This clone has only a few counts. At one of its ends the junction is not consistent with the germline gene, which may arise from a read error. The gene calls are TRBV6-5 and TRBJ1-1, with a tentative D call TRBD1 (5 bases). The CDR3 loop spans 13 amino acids. Per germline, CDR1 MNHEY and CDR2 SVGAGI. For the CDR3, the DNA is TGTGCCAGCAGTCGCACACTACAGTCGCGGGGGAACTTT. Its translation: CASSRTLQSRGNF.

V usage is TRBV12-5 and J usage is TRBJ2-7; D possibly corresponds to TRBD2 (6 bases). V gave up 5 bases and J gave up 7 bases, with 24 bases separating them. This CDR3 contains 16 residues. From germline, CDR1 is LGHNT and CDR2 FRNRAP. The CDR3 here is CASGPVGLAGSLEQYF. The CDR3 nucleotides read TGTGCTAGTGGTCCCGTCGGGCTGGCGGGGTCCTTAGAGCAGTACTTC. The whole variable domain, filled in from reference TRBV12-5 and TRBJ2-7, reads DARVTQTPRHKVTEMGQEVTMRCQPILGHNTVFWYRQTMMQGLELLAYFRNRAPLDDSGMPKDRFSAEMPDATLATLKIQPSEPRDSAVYFCASGPVGLAGSLEQYFGPGTRLTVT.

The rearrangement joins TRBV5-1 to TRBJ2-7; no definite D call. The V gene lost 3 bases and the J gene lost 1 base, with 11 bases spanning the gap. This CDR3 contains 14 residues. CDR1 is SGHRS, CDR2 YFSETQ, per germline. For the CDR3, the DNA is TGCGCCAGCAGCTCGGTTACTGGGTCCTACGAGCAGTACTTC. This sequence encodes CASSSVTGSYEQYF.

The chain employs TRBV12-3 or TRBV12-4 and TRBJ1-6; D gene uncertain. The ends were cut back, 6 bases at V and 9 bases at J, with 12 bases in the middle. The CDR3 is made up of 13 amino acids. CDR3 loop: CASSPRTGSPLHF. Here the CDR3 DNA reads TGTGCCAGCAGCCCAAGAACGGGTTCACCCCTCCACTTT.

The V gene is TRBV2, the J gene TRBJ2-3, with 10 bases identical to TRBD2. Germline loops: CDR1 SNHLY, CDR2 FYNNEI. The CDR3 contains 15 residues. The V segment lost 8 bases and the J segment 4 bases; nucleotides outside the gene matches: 9. The DNA for the CDR3 is TGTGCCAGCCGGAGAGGGCTAGCGGGAGCAGATACGCAGTATTTT. Its translation: CASRRGLAGADTQYF.

A remark on this clone: The germline gene is not matched at one end of the junction; a read error may be the cause. The rearrangement links TRBV14 to TRBJ1-1, with 7 bases matching TRBD1. Germline CDR1 reads SGHDN; CDR2 reads FVKESK. The CDR3 runs to 13 residues. In DNA form, the CDR3 reads TGTGCCAGCAGCGAAGAGTGGACAGGTGAAGCTTTCTTT. This translates into CASSEEWTGEAFF. The whole variable domain, filled in from reference TRBV14 and TRBJ1-1, reads EAGVTQFPSHSVIEKGQTVTLRCDPISGHDNLYWYRRVMGKEIKFLLHFVKESKQDESGMPNNRFLAERTGGTYSTLKVQPAELEDSGVYFCASSEEWTGEAFFGQGTRLTVV.

The gene calls are TRBV5-8 and TRBJ1-1; TRBD1 agrees at 8 bases. This CDR3 has 14 residues. V was pared by 2 bases and J by 1 base, with 1 base of the junction left unmatched. CDR1 is SGHTS and CDR2 is YDEGEE in the germline V gene. The chain's CDR3 is CASSLGTGNTEAFF. For the CDR3, the DNA is TGTGCCAGCAGCTTAGGGACAGGGAACACTGAAGCTTTCTTT.

The chain uses TRBV5-1 and TRBJ1-4; 10 bases fit TRBD1. V trimming: 0 bases; J trimming: 8 bases; junction bases outside the gene matches: 4. This CDR3 has 15 amino acids. Germline V gene sequence: CDR1 SGHRS, CDR2 YFSETQ. The CDR3 loop reads CASSLGQGAWEKLFF. CDR3 DNA: TGCGCCAGCAGCTTGGGACAGGGGGCTTGGGAAAAACTGTTTTTT.

This clone was seen only a few times. The chain uses TRBV5-8 and TRBJ2-3; D may be TRBD1 (6 bases). This CDR3 has 14 residues. V gave up 5 bases and J gave up 5 bases, with 15 bases separating them. Germline V gene data show CDR1 as SGHTS and CDR2 as YDEGEE. The CDR3 loop reads CASRGAGLGDTQYF. Here the CDR3 DNA reads TGTGCCAGCAGGGGGGCCGGATTAGGAGATACGCAGTATTTT.

There are a few counts of this clone. The chain employs TRBV28 and TRBJ1-4; 9 nucleotides align to TRBD1. V trimming: 6 bases; J trimming: 8 bases; junction bases outside the gene matches: 10. This CDR3 has 15 residues. The germline CDR1 and CDR2 sequences are MDHEN and SYDVKM. The CDR3 loop is CASSRPGQGNEKLFF. DNA of the CDR3: TGTGCCAGCAGCCGGCCGGGACAGGGTAACGAAAAACTGTTTTTT.

J is TRBJ2-5 and V is TRBV11-3; TRBD1 matches at 10 bases. CDR1 is SGHNT, CDR2 YENEEA, per germline. The CDR3 contains 16 residues. J lost 1 base, V lost 4 bases, and 6 bases had no gene match. The CDR3 is CASSSRRQGAQETQYF. As DNA, the CDR3 is TGTGCCAGCAGCTCCCGCCGACAGGGGGCCCAAGAGACCCAGTACTTC.

V is TRBV3-1 (or the pseudogene TRBV3-2) and J is TRBJ2-2; D ambiguous. The germline V gene has CDR1 LGHDT and CDR2 YNNKEL (reference sequence). Trimming removed 4 bases at V and 6 bases at J, with 12 bases between. The CDR3 totals 14 residues. The CDR3 region has the DNA TGTGCCAGCAGCCGGAACCCTGGTGCCGGGGAGCTGTTTTTT. Translation gives CASSRNPGAGELFF.

The J gene is TRBJ1-2, the V gene TRBV6-6; D is unresolved. With 6 bases removed from V and 2 bases from J, the gap between germline ends came to 7 bases. Germline V gene data show CDR1 as MNHNY and CDR2 as SVGAGI (reference sequence). The CDR3 has 12 amino acids. DNA for the CDR3: TGTGCCAGCAGGCGAGAGAACTATGGCTACACCTTC. It is translated as CASRRENYGYTF.

The chain uses TRBV20-1 and TRBJ1-2; unclear D gene. The CDR3 is made up of 11 amino acids. Germline CDR1 DFQATT, CDR2 SNEGSKA (reference sequence). Deletions cut 5 bases from V and 7 bases from J, with 11 bases between. The CDR3 bases are TGCAGTGCTCCCCCGGCGGGTGGCTACACCTTC. The encoded protein is CSAPPAGGYTF.

This chain links TRBV11-3 with TRBJ1-1, with D hard to call. The germline V gene encodes CDR1 SGHNT and CDR2 YENEEA. This CDR3 contains 15 residues. V gave up 4 bases and J gave up 5 bases, with 17 bases separating them. CDR3 sequence (DNA): TGTGCCAGCAGCTCATACACTGACGGAGGGACTGAAGCTTTCTTT. Translated, it gives CASSSYTDGGTEAFF.

The V call is TRBV6-1, the J call TRBJ2-6; D ambiguous. V lost 3 bases and J lost 0, with 3 bases in between. The germline V gene has CDR1 MNHNS and CDR2 SASEGT. The CDR3 contains 14 residues. The CDR3 region is CASSELSGANVLTF. The CDR3 DNA reads as TGTGCCAGCAGTGAGCTCTCTGGGGCCAACGTCCTGACTTTC.

The J gene is TRBJ2-3, the V gene TRBV5-1, with 8 nucleotides matching TRBD1. The CDR3 covers 17 residues. Trimming removed 2 bases from V and 1 base from J; junction bases left unmatched: 9. Per germline, CDR1 SGHRS and CDR2 YFSETQ. The CDR3 sequence is CASSFFPPGQGTDTQYF. CDR3 sequence (DNA): TGCGCCAGCAGCTTTTTCCCTCCGGGACAGGGCACAGATACGCAGTATTTT. Based on the CDR3 plus reference TRBV5-1 and TRBJ2-3, the full variable domain is KAGVTQTPRYLIKTRGQQVTLSCSPISGHRSVSWYQQTPGQGLQFLFEYFSETQRNKGNFPGRFSGRQFSNSRSEMNVSTLELGDSALYLCASSFFPPGQGTDTQYFGPGTRLTVL.

A single count supports this clone. The chain links TRBV3-1 (or the pseudogene TRBV3-2) to TRBJ1-4; D is possibly TRBD1 (6 bases). The CDR3 totals 17 residues. The germline V gene encodes CDR1 LGHDT and CDR2 YNNKEL (reference sequence). V lost 4 bases to trimming and J lost 7 bases, with 22 bases between them. The CDR3 DNA follows: TGTGCCAGCAGCCGACGACCCGTAGGGGGGTTGGGTGAAAAACTGTTTTTT. Protein: CASSRRPVGGLGEKLFF.

Comment on this clone: Other nucleotide sequences from this sample produce the same CDR3. The CDR3 nucleotides are TGTGCCAGCAGCTTAGGAGTGACTGAAGCTTTCTTT. As protein: CASSLGVTEAFF. The rearrangement links TRBV11-2 to TRBJ1-1; no clear D. The CDR3 covers 12 residues. In germline, CDR1 is SGHAT, CDR2 FQNNGV. V shed 1 base and J shed 5 bases, with 5 bases lying between them.

V gene TRBV5-6 combines with J gene TRBJ2-3; the D is unclear. V was pared by 0 bases and J by 6 bases, with 5 bases between. CDR1 and CDR2 from the germline V gene are SGHDT and YYEEEE. The CDR3 totals 12 residues. The CDR3 spells CASSLGRDTQYF. The CDR3 coding sequence is TGTGCCAGCAGCTTGGGTAGGGATACGCAGTATTTT.

The genes are TRBV6-2 or TRBV6-3 and TRBJ1-1, with no clear D. The CDR3 is made up of 12 amino acids. V was shortened by 2 bases and J by 6 bases, with 7 bases between the two germline ends. CDR1 and CDR2 (germline): MNHEY, SVGEGT. The CDR3 DNA follows: TGTGCCAGCAGTTACCGCCCGGCTGAAGCTTTCTTT. Its translation: CASSYRPAEAFF.